This TCR beta chain was identified during a study of molecular identifiers for immune sequencing clone quantification. There are many counts of this clonotype. The antigen is undetermined. This CDR3 has 15 residues. Trimming cost V 4 bases and J 8 bases; bases outside gene matches: 11. CDR1 MNHNY and CDR2 SVGAGI come from the germline V gene (reference sequence). It was with previously described methods and listed TCR primers that bulk TCR libraries were made. MiXCR was run by TCRdb on the PCR reads, yielding one entry per CDR3 protein. The sample lists about 330,000 distinct CDR3 sequences, 24% occurring once. Broader study findings: Effector cells had over 99% of their molecules in clones above 20 RNA copies, while naive cells had under 1%.

This TCR came from a human donor in good health. Some libraries in this study had Jurkat cell RNA spiked in. This chain uses TRBV6-6 with TRBJ2-4; TRBD1 agrees at 7 bases. Sequencing was done on a sample of naive CD8+ T cells from blood, with Jurkat cell RNA spiked in. Subset given: FACS-sorted CD8+CD4-CCR7+CD45RA+ naive T cells. The CDR3 loop reads CASSSLGQWVDIQYF. Written as DNA, the CDR3 is TGTGCCAGCAGTTCCCTGGGACAGTGGGTGGACATTCAGTACTTC.